A selection of T cell receptor beta chains follows, all from one sample in a study of T cells in Graves' hyperthyroidism and ophthalmopathy. TCRdb re-analysed the multiplex PCR reads in MiXCR, keeping a single row per CDR3 protein. This sample carries 350,000 or so distinct CDR3 sequences, 15% to 20% of them seen once, and the ten largest clones take around 15%. The sequenced sample was blood. These receptors were collected from a woman in her thirties or forties with Graves' ophthalmopathy. Both conserved end residues are part of each CDR3. Each record gives: J gene, clone size, CDR3 length, V gene, D gene, CDR3 DNA, CDR3 protein. The D gene is left open where the match is weak. The size of a clone is reported for some rows only, either as once, few or many, or as a class for expanded clones.

>TRBJ2-2|many|18|TRBV27|TRBD1
TGTGCCAGCAGAGGGGACAGGGGGCCCCTCGCGAACACCGGGGAGCTGTTTTTT
CASRGDRGPLANTGELFF
>TRBJ2-5|many|14|TRBV9|NA
TGTGCCAGCAGCGCGGGACTTCGTGAAGAGACCCAGTACTTC
CASSAGLREETQYF
>TRBJ2-7|many|13|TRBV5-1|TRBD1
TGCGCCAGCAGCTTGTGGACAGGGGACGAGCAGTACTTC
CASSLWTGDEQYF
>TRBJ1-2|many|15|TRBV5-5|TRBD1
TGTGCCAGCAGCCTCCACTCGGACAGGTCGTCGGGCTACACCTTC
CASSLHSDRSSGYTF
>TRBJ2-3|many|16|TRBV6-5|TRBD2
TGTGCCAGCAGTTGGATACTAGCGAATCCCACAGATACGCAGTATTTT
CASSWILANPTDTQYF
>TRBJ1-1|few|13|TRBV3-1|TRBD1
TGTGCCAGCAGCCAATTAGGGACAGCCGAAGCTTTCTTT
CASSQLGTAEAFF
>TRBJ2-6|NA|15|TRBV28|NA
TGTGCCAGCAGCTTTCCAGGGACAGGGGCCAACGTCCTGACTTTC
CASSFPGTGANVLTF
>TRBJ1-3|many|15|TRBV7-2|NA
TGTGCCAGCAGCTTAACCAGGAATCCTGGAAACACCATATATTTT
CASSLTRNPGNTIYF
>TRBJ1-2|many|16|TRBV19|TRBD1
TGTGCCAGTAGCCCACGTCGAACAGGGGTGCTTTATGGCTACACCTTC
CASSPRRTGVLYGYTF
>TRBJ2-2|NA|15|TRBV2|NA
TGTGCCAGCAGTGTCGAAGGGGGGAACACCGGGGAGCTGTTTTTT
CASSVEGGNTGELFF
>TRBJ2-5|many|12|TRBV6-2/TRBV6-3|TRBD1
TGTGCCAGCAGTCGACAGGGGGGGACCCAGTACTTC
CASSRQGGTQYF
>TRBJ2-7|many|15|TRBV14|TRBD2
TGTGCCAGCAGCCGGGGACTAGCGGCTTCCTACGAGCAGTACTTC
CASSRGLAASYEQYF
>TRBJ1-5|many|17|TRBV6-4|TRBD1
TGTGCCAGCACCATAGCCCGTGGACAGGGGTTGGATCAGCCCCAGCATTTT
CASTIARGQGLDQPQHF